Shown below are 26 T cell receptor beta chains from a single sample sequenced in a study of blood T cell repertoires in COVID-19. The method was immunoSEQ multiplex PCR; TCRdb's version includes in-frame clones alone and lacks a portion of them. The sample holds 150,000 to 200,000 clones, around four fifths seen once. The sequencing sample was made of PBMCs or T cells enriched from blood (not recorded which). Every receptor here comes from a woman aged 45-65 years who had recovered from COVID-19.

This clone appeared a single time. This chain links TRBV5-3 with TRBJ2-6; tentatively, D is TRBD2 (5 bases). Being an ORF, TRBV5-3 has a function that is uncertain. Deletions cut 1 base from V and 4 bases from J, with 15 bases between. The CDR3 has 17 residues. This CDR3 reads CARSLPGPSGGANVLTF. In DNA form, the CDR3 reads TGTGCCAGAAGCTTGCCCGGGCCCTCGGGAGGGGCCAACGTCCTGACTTTC.

This clone was counted only a few times. The V gene is TRBV18, the J gene TRBJ2-7, with 11 bases aligning to TRBD2. The V segment lost 3 bases and the J segment 7 bases; nucleotides outside the gene matches: 11. Germline V gene lookup returns CDR1 KGHSH and CDR2 LQKENI. This CDR3 has 16 amino acids. CDR3 sequence (DNA): TGTGCCAGCTCACCTTCAATAGCGGGAGGGTCGTTGGAGCAGTACTTC. Protein sequence: CASSPSIAGGSLEQYF.

The chain links TRBV3-1 (or the pseudogene TRBV3-2) to TRBJ2-2, with 8 bases that match TRBD1. Germline values: CDR1 LGHDT, CDR2 YNNKEL (reference sequence). Trimming at V came to 6 bases and at J to 4 bases, leaving 7 bases not matched to a gene. There are 15 residues in the CDR3. The CDR3 loop is CASRPRGQGTGELFF. In DNA, the CDR3 is TGTGCCAGCAGACCCAGGGGGCAGGGCACCGGGGAGCTGTTTTTT.

The chain carries TRBV7-9 and TRBJ2-3; D is possibly TRBD1 (6 bases). Germline CDR1 is SEHNR and CDR2 is FQNEAQ (reference sequence). The CDR3 extends over 14 amino acids. The V gene lost 1 base and the J gene lost 3 bases, with 8 bases spanning the gap. The CDR3 here is CASSLGTVTDTQYF. CDR3 nucleotide sequence: TGTGCCAGCAGCTTAGGGACAGTTACAGATACGCAGTATTTT.

The CDR3 sequence is CASSERVRGTEAFF. In DNA form, the CDR3 reads TGTGCCAGCAGTGAACGTGTCAGGGGGACTGAAGCTTTCTTT. The genes are TRBV2 and TRBJ1-1; TRBD1 agrees at 7 bases. The CDR3 is made up of 14 amino acids. V lost 2 bases to trimming and J lost 5 bases; unmatched junction nucleotides: 5. Germline V CDR1 and CDR2: SNHLY, FYNNEI.

This chain joins TRBV28 and TRBJ2-1, with D maybe TRBD2 (6 bases). The V and J ends lost 5 bases and 11 bases respectively, with 22 bases between them. CDR1 and CDR2 from the germline V gene are MDHEN and SYDVKM. The CDR3 is 15 amino acids. The chain's CDR3 is CASSSDAQGAGKQFF. The DNA of the CDR3 is TGTGCCAGCAGTAGTGACGCACAAGGGGCGGGAAAGCAGTTCTTC.

The chain recombines TRBV5-6 with TRBJ2-7; a weak D match, TRBD2 (6 bases). CDR1 is SGHDT, CDR2 YYEEEE, per germline. Trimming stripped 1 base from V and 0 bases from J, with 14 bases between. CDR3 size: 16 residues. In DNA form, the CDR3 reads TGTGCCAGCAGCTTGTTCGTTCAGGGAGGCTCCTACGAGCAGTACTTC. Translating gives CASSLFVQGGSYEQYF.

V is TRBV3-1 (or the pseudogene TRBV3-2) and J is TRBJ1-1; TRBD1 matches 9 bases. This CDR3 contains 14 residues. In germline, CDR1 is LGHDT, CDR2 YNNKEL (reference sequence). V lost 1 base and J lost 4; bases outside the gene matches: 1. The CDR3 here is CASSQGTGATEAFF. CDR3 DNA: TGTGCCAGCAGCCAAGGGACAGGGGCCACTGAAGCTTTCTTT.

The V gene is TRBV19, the J gene TRBJ1-2; 8 bases are shared with TRBD1. The germline gives CDR1 LNHDA, CDR2 SQIVND (reference sequence). This CDR3 is 17 amino acids long. Trimming cost V 0 bases and J 6 bases; bases outside gene matches: 12. The CDR3 sequence: CASSIDPIGQGVNGYTF. The DNA for the CDR3 is TGTGCCAGTAGTATAGATCCGATAGGACAGGGAGTCAATGGCTACACCTTC.

The genes are TRBV6-2 or TRBV6-3 and TRBJ2-1, with D possibly matching TRBD1 (5 bases). V was cut by 4 bases and J by 7 bases, with 17 bases left in between. The CDR3 totals 15 residues. Germline V gives CDR1 MNHEY, CDR2 SVGEGT. The CDR3 is CASSSFWGVMNEQFF. CDR3 nucleotide sequence: TGTGCCAGCAGTTCTTTCTGGGGCGTGATGAATGAGCAGTTCTTC.

The J gene is TRBJ2-4, the V gene TRBV27; 7 nucleotides agree with TRBD1. The CDR3 runs 14 residues. V was clipped by 6 bases and J by 6 bases; unmatched bases: 8. The V gene's germline CDR1 is MNHEY and CDR2 SMNVEV (reference sequence). Here the CDR3 DNA reads TGTGCCAGCAGCCTCAGGGGGTCGGGAAACATTCAGTACTTC. Amino acid sequence: CASSLRGSGNIQYF.

The rearrangement uses TRBV6-5 and TRBJ1-3; D is possibly TRBD1 (5 bases). The CDR3 covers 16 residues. From germline, CDR1 is MNHEY and CDR2 SVGAGI. The V gene lost 0 bases and the J gene lost 0 bases, with 9 bases spanning the gap. The DNA of the CDR3 is TGTGCCAGCAGTTACTCGCAGGGCCCCTCTGGAAACACCATATATTTT. As protein: CASSYSQGPSGNTIYF.

The CDR3 DNA is TGTGCCAGCAGCTTGGGGGGGCTAGCGGGAGAGACCGGGGAGCTGTTTTTT. Translation gives CASSLGGLAGETGELFF. The chain employs TRBV5-4 and TRBJ2-2; 10 bases line up with TRBD2. The germline V gene has CDR1 SGHNT and CDR2 YYREEE (reference sequence). CDR3 length: 17 residues. The V and J ends lost 0 bases and 5 bases, in that order; junction bases with no gene match: 7.

This chain joins TRBV5-5 and TRBJ1-1; no reliable D call. V lost 3 bases to trimming and J lost 8 bases, with 17 bases between them. CDR1 and CDR2 from the germline V gene are SGHKS and YYEKEE (reference sequence). The CDR3 sequence is 14 residues long. Here the CDR3 DNA reads TGTGCCAGCAGCTCCCAGGTTGCCTCAACCGAAGCTTTCTTT. It is translated as CASSSQVASTEAFF.

The genes are TRBV5-6 and TRBJ2-3; TRBD2 agrees at 11 bases. CDR1 and CDR2 from the germline V gene are SGHDT and YYEEEE. Unmatched junction bases numbered 3, after V lost 1 base and J lost 2 bases. There are 16 residues in the CDR3. The CDR3 region is CASSLRLAGPTDTQYF. CDR3 nucleotide sequence: TGTGCCAGCAGCTTGAGACTAGCGGGGCCCACAGATACGCAGTATTTT.

The rearrangement uses TRBV19 and TRBJ1-4; D gene ambiguous. The CDR3 has 14 amino acids. Germline CDR1 is LNHDA and CDR2 is SQIVND (reference sequence). Between the trimmed V and J ends, which lost 9 bases and 0 bases, there was a span of 11 bases. The DNA of the CDR3 is TGTGCCAGCCGGGTGCCCACAACTAATGAAAAACTGTTTTTT. Amino acids: CASRVPTTNEKLFF.

V usage is TRBV5-1 and J usage is TRBJ2-7, with D maybe TRBD1 (5 bases). Trimming stripped 5 bases from V and 5 bases from J, with 14 bases between. The CDR3 is made up of 13 amino acids. The germline V gene has CDR1 SGHRS and CDR2 YFSETQ. In DNA, the CDR3 is TGCGCCAGCAGGCAGGGTAGGAATAACGAGCAGTACTTC. Its translation: CASRQGRNNEQYF. Based on the CDR3 plus reference TRBV5-1 and TRBJ2-7, the full variable domain is KAGVTQTPRYLIKTRGQQVTLSCSPISGHRSVSWYQQTPGQGLQFLFEYFSETQRNKGNFPGRFSGRQFSNSRSEMNVSTLELGDSALYLCASRQGRNNEQYFGPGTRLTVT.

V and J are TRBV21-1 and TRBJ2-7; TRBD1 is the table's D call and was not checked against the DNA. TRBV21-1 is an annotated pseudogene. There are 13 residues in the CDR3. The CDR3, as DNA: TGTGCCACCCAGGACAGGTGCGACTACGAGCAGTACTTC. This translates into CATQDRCDYEQYF.

This clone was seen just once. V and J are TRBV4-2 and TRBJ1-4, with D unclear. The CDR3 length is 16 residues. V lost 4 bases and J 7 bases, leaving 19 bases between the germline ends. The germline CDR1 and CDR2 sequences are LGHNA and YNFKEQ. CDR3 region: CASSLASGPGSEKLFF. The CDR3 DNA sequence: TGTGCCAGCAGCCTTGCCTCCGGGCCCGGGAGTGAAAAACTGTTTTTT.

This clone was seen a few times. V and J are TRBV2 and TRBJ1-2, with D tentatively TRBD1 (5 bases). The CDR3 runs 15 residues. Trimming stripped 4 bases from V and 4 bases from J, with 16 bases between. CDR1 and CDR2 from the germline V gene are SNHLY and FYNNEI. The CDR3 sequence is CASSGNGIGGYGYTF. As DNA, the CDR3 is TGTGCCAGCAGTGGTAACGGGATCGGGGGCTATGGCTACACCTTC. The full variable domain, in which reference TRBV2 and TRBJ1-2 provide the parts outside the CDR3, is EPEVTQTPSHQVTQMGQEVILRCVPISNHLYFYWYRQILGQKVEFLVSFYNNEISEKSEIFDDQFSVERPDGSNFTLKIRSTKLEDSAMYFCASSGNGIGGYGYTFGSGTRLTVV.

The chain employs TRBV5-1 and TRBJ1-2; D call uncertain. CDR1 SGHRS and CDR2 YFSETQ come from the germline V gene. The CDR3 has 13 amino acids. Trimming took off 4 bases at V and 4 bases at J, with 11 bases between the two ends. CDR3: CASSQEAIYGYTF. The DNA of the CDR3 is TGCGCCAGCAGCCAAGAGGCCATCTATGGCTACACCTTC. The full variable domain, completed using reference TRBV5-1 and TRBJ1-2, is KAGVTQTPRYLIKTRGQQVTLSCSPISGHRSVSWYQQTPGQGLQFLFEYFSETQRNKGNFPGRFSGRQFSNSRSEMNVSTLELGDSALYLCASSQEAIYGYTFGSGTRLTVV.

This chain links TRBV19 with TRBJ2-1, with a possible D match to TRBD2 (5 bases). V was pared by 6 bases and J by 9 bases, with 12 bases between. CDR1 LNHDA and CDR2 SQIVND come from the germline V gene (reference sequence). This CDR3 contains 12 residues. The CDR3 DNA sequence: TGTGCCAGTAGCCAGGACTGGCGTGAGCAGTTCTTC. It codes for CASSQDWREQFF.

This clone was observed a handful of times. The chain joins TRBV7-9 to TRBJ2-7, with 8 positions matching TRBD2. The V segment lost 6 bases and the J segment 7 bases; nucleotides outside the gene matches: 5. CDR3 size: 12 residues. CDR1 and CDR2 from the germline V gene are SEHNR and FQNEAQ (reference sequence). The CDR3 spells CASSDSGGEQYF. The DNA of the CDR3 is TGTGCCAGCAGTGACTCGGGAGGGGAGCAGTACTTC.

This clone was detected a few times. V and J are TRBV11-3 and TRBJ2-7; D unresolved. Germline V gives CDR1 SGHNT, CDR2 YENEEA. The CDR3 is 15 residues long. V lost 4 bases to trimming and J lost 3 bases, with 16 bases between them. This CDR3 reads CASSSWAGQNYEQYF. DNA of the CDR3: TGTGCCAGCAGCTCCTGGGCAGGTCAAAACTACGAGCAGTACTTC.

The CDR3 DNA is TGCGCCAGCAGCTACGGGGGAAACACTGAAGCTTTCTTT. It is translated as CASSYGGNTEAFF. The V call is TRBV5-1, the J call TRBJ1-1; perhaps TRBD1 as D (5 bases). The V and J ends lost 3 bases and 2 bases respectively, with 8 bases between them. The CDR3 is made up of 13 amino acids. Germline loops: CDR1 SGHRS, CDR2 YFSETQ.

Only a few counts were recorded for this clone. The CDR3 is CASSQELTSGGAYEQYF. As DNA, the CDR3 is TGCGCCAGCAGCCAAGAATTAACTAGCGGAGGGGCCTACGAGCAGTACTTC. V and J are TRBV4-1 and TRBJ2-7; 8 bases agree with TRBD2. This CDR3 region has 17 residues. The junction had 9 bases not matched to a gene; V was cut back by 0 bases and J by 2 bases. Per the germline V gene, CDR1 is MGHRA and CDR2 is YSYEKL.